A single sample gave rise to the 28 T cell receptor beta chains below, sequenced in a study of control samples from healthy donors and cancer patients. Assay: immunoSEQ multiplex PCR; the TCRdb copy retains only in-frame clones and omits some. In the table there are about 120,000 clones, around 90% of which are singletons. The sample consisted of blood. These receptors all stem from a man aged 40-55 years in good health.

A single count supports this clone. The CDR3 DNA sequence: TGTGCCAGCAGTTTATCCGGCAGATATGGCTACACCTTC. It is translated as CASSLSGRYGYTF. The J gene is TRBJ1-2, the V gene TRBV27; no firm D call. V was shortened by 0 bases and J by 5 bases, with 7 bases between the two germline ends. CDR1 is MNHEY and CDR2 is SMNVEV in the germline V gene (reference sequence). There are 13 residues in the CDR3.

The V call is TRBV27, the J call TRBJ1-1; D gene uncertain. V dropped 5 bases and J dropped 0 bases, with 7 bases sitting between them. The CDR3 spans 13 residues. Germline V gene sequence: CDR1 MNHEY, CDR2 SMNVEV (reference sequence). The CDR3 DNA sequence: TGTGCCAGCAGTCCCCCCATGAACACTGAAGCTTTCTTT. It encodes CASSPPMNTEAFF.

The chain carries TRBV5-5 and TRBJ1-5, with TRBD1 matching 8 bases. This CDR3 has 14 amino acids. V was pared by 2 bases and J by 6 bases, with 4 bases of the junction left unmatched. Germline V gene sequence: CDR1 SGHKS, CDR2 YYEKEE (reference sequence). CDR3 in DNA: TGTGCCAGCAGCTTTGGAACAGGGGGTCAGCCCCAGCATTTT. The encoded protein is CASSFGTGGQPQHF.

V gene TRBV4-1 combines with J gene TRBJ2-1; TRBD1 matches 9 bases. Germline assignment: CDR1 MGHRA and CDR2 YSYEKL. This CDR3 region has 18 residues. The junction had 11 bases not matched to a gene; V was cut back by 1 base and J by 4 bases. Here the CDR3 reads CASSQGGLVGQGYNEQFF. The CDR3 coding sequence is TGCGCCAGCAGCCAAGGTGGTTTAGTGGGACAGGGTTACAATGAGCAGTTCTTC.

The gene calls are TRBV4-2 and TRBJ1-2, with TRBD1 matching 9 bases. The V gene end was trimmed by 0 bases and the J gene end by 6 bases; junction bases not matched to a gene: 8. The length of the CDR3 is 16 residues. CDR1 and CDR2 from the germline V gene are LGHNA and YNFKEQ. The CDR3 sequence: CASSQDPRTGVDGYTF. DNA for the CDR3: TGTGCCAGCAGCCAAGATCCTCGGACAGGGGTGGATGGCTACACCTTC.

V and J are TRBV27 and TRBJ2-7; D gene unclear. This CDR3 region has 12 residues. Germline loops: CDR1 MNHEY, CDR2 SMNVEV (reference sequence). Trimming cost V 5 bases and J 5 bases, with 10 bases left between them. For the CDR3, the DNA is TGTGCCAGCAGTCAAGGATGGCACGAGCAGTACTTC. Translating gives CASSQGWHEQYF.

Here the CDR3 reads CASRDTDTQYF. DNA for the CDR3: TGTGCCAGCAGGGACACAGATACGCAGTATTTT. The rearrangement joins TRBV6-5 to TRBJ2-3; no clear D gene. The CDR3 is 11 residues long. Germline assignment: CDR1 MNHEY and CDR2 SVGAGI. Trimming left V 6 bases short and J 2 bases short, with 3 bases between.

This chain joins TRBV5-4 and TRBJ2-7, with no clear D. V was pared by 4 bases and J by 0 bases, with 11 bases between. This CDR3 comprises 14 residues. CDR1 and CDR2 (germline): SGHNT, YYREEE (reference sequence). The CDR3: CASSIDPSSYEQYF. CDR3 sequence (DNA): TGTGCCAGCAGCATCGACCCCAGCTCCTACGAGCAGTACTTC.

J is TRBJ1-4 and V is TRBV19, with D unresolved. Looked up from germline, CDR1 is LNHDA and CDR2 is SQIVND (reference sequence). V was pared by 6 bases and J by 8 bases, with 13 bases between. CDR3 length: 13 residues. The CDR3 DNA reads TGTGCCAGTAGCCCCGACCACGCAGAAAAACTGTTTTTT. It codes for CASSPDHAEKLFF.

The chain links TRBV4-2 to TRBJ2-7, with D perhaps matching TRBD2 (6 bases). The CDR3 sequence is 15 residues long. V was cut by 3 bases and J by 0 bases, with 12 bases left in between. The germline CDR1 and CDR2 sequences are LGHNA and YNFKEQ. CDR3 sequence reads: CASSQDGGSSYEQYF. CDR3 in DNA: TGTGCCAGCAGCCAGGACGGGGGATCCTCCTACGAGCAGTACTTC.

This clone was found once. The genes are TRBV6-5 and TRBJ2-2; D is unclear. The germline gives CDR1 MNHEY, CDR2 SVGAGI. This CDR3 is built from 15 residues. The V gene lost 6 bases and the J gene lost 0 bases, with 11 bases spanning the gap. CDR3 coding DNA: TGTGCCAGCAGACCTTACACGGCGAACACCGGGGAGCTGTTTTTT. Protein product: CASRPYTANTGELFF.

The V and J genes are TRBV3-1 (or the pseudogene TRBV3-2) and TRBJ2-5; D perhaps matches TRBD2 (5 bases). Trimming shortened V by 0 bases and J by 1 base, and 9 bases separated the two germline ends. The CDR3 spans 15 residues. Germline CDR1 reads LGHDT; CDR2 reads YNNKEL (reference sequence). CDR3 nucleotides: TGTGCCAGCAGCCAAGATTCCCGGGGCCAAGAGACCCAGTACTTC. Translation gives CASSQDSRGQETQYF.

The CDR3 loop is CASRPTGYYGYTF. CDR3 DNA sequence: TGTGCCAGCAGACCGACAGGGTACTATGGCTACACCTTC. This chain links TRBV12-3 or TRBV12-4 with TRBJ1-2; 7 bases are a match to TRBD1. CDR3 length: 13 amino acids. V trimming: 6 bases; J trimming: 3 bases; junction bases outside the gene matches: 4.

V and J are TRBV30 and TRBJ1-5; D not certain. CDR3 size: 13 residues. Germline CDR1 is GTSNPN and CDR2 is SVGIG (reference sequence). V was trimmed by 4 bases and J by 0 bases, leaving 7 bases between them. CDR3 DNA sequence: TGTGCCTGGACGGGGAATAGCAATCAGCCCCAGCATTTT. Its translation: CAWTGNSNQPQHF.

The chain recombines TRBV6-2 or TRBV6-3 with TRBJ1-5; 7 bases fit TRBD1. V dropped 0 bases and J dropped 2; count of bases not matched to a gene: 7. The germline CDR1 and CDR2 sequences are MNHEY and SVGEGT. The CDR3 runs to 17 residues. The CDR3 is CASSYSDGRGGNQPQHF. The DNA for the CDR3 is TGTGCCAGCAGTTACTCGGACGGCAGGGGGGGCAATCAGCCCCAGCATTTT.

This clone is a singleton in its sample. The chain combines TRBV29-1 with TRBJ1-3, with D hard to call. This CDR3 comprises 15 residues. The V and J ends lost 6 bases and 0 bases respectively, with 15 bases between them. Germline V gene sequence: CDR1 SQVTM, CDR2 ANQGSEA. CDR3 DNA sequence: TGCAGCGTCCAAGTGGGAGCGAGCTCTGGAAACACCATATATTTT. Its translation is CSVQVGASSGNTIYF. Full variable domain (outside the CDR3, taken from reference TRBV29-1 and TRBJ1-3): SAVISQKPSRDICQRGTSLTIQCQVDSQVTMMFWYRQQPGQSLTLIATANQGSEATYESGFVIDKFPISRPNLTFSTLTVSNMSPEDSSIYLCSVQVGASSGNTIYFGEGSWLTVV.

This chain joins TRBV5-4 and TRBJ1-2; D is uncertain. CDR1 and CDR2 (germline): SGHNT, YYREEE (reference sequence). Trimming shortened V by 2 bases and J by 4 bases, and 15 bases separated the two germline ends. The CDR3 extends over 15 amino acids. The CDR3, as DNA: TGTGCCAGCAGCTTTATGGGCGCGGACGTCTATGGCTACACCTTC. Residues: CASSFMGADVYGYTF.

The chain couples TRBV9 to TRBJ1-1; 9 bases are a match to TRBD1. The V gene end was trimmed by 0 bases and the J gene end by 0 bases; junction bases not matched to a gene: 3. The CDR3 contains 16 residues. Germline CDR1 is SGDLS and CDR2 is YYNGEE. The CDR3 region is CASSVGTGDMNTEAFF. DNA of the CDR3: TGTGCCAGCAGCGTAGGGACAGGGGACATGAACACTGAAGCTTTCTTT.

The gene calls are TRBV18 and TRBJ2-6; a weak D match, TRBD2 (6 bases). The germline CDR1 and CDR2 sequences are KGHSH and LQKENI. The CDR3 runs 17 residues. Between the trimmed V and J ends, which lost 3 bases and 0 bases, there was a span of 12 bases. This CDR3 reads CASSPGLIISGANVLTF. For the CDR3, the DNA is TGTGCCAGCTCACCGGGACTCATCATCTCTGGGGCCAACGTCCTGACTTTC.

Only one count was recorded for this clone. This chain joins TRBV5-6 and TRBJ2-7; the match to TRBD1 covers 9 bases. V lost 0 bases and J lost 5; bases outside the gene matches: 6. The germline gives CDR1 SGHDT, CDR2 YYEEEE. This CDR3 spans 15 amino acids. This CDR3 reads CASSLAGDRVDEQYF. DNA of the CDR3: TGTGCCAGCAGCTTGGCAGGGGACAGGGTGGACGAGCAGTACTTC.

The V gene is TRBV18, the J gene TRBJ2-3; D ambiguous. The CDR3 spans 18 residues. Trimming stripped 3 bases from V and 0 bases from J, with 19 bases between. Looked up from germline, CDR1 is KGHSH and CDR2 is LQKENI. The CDR3 region is CASSPLPKKGGSTDTQYF. CDR3 DNA: TGTGCCAGCTCACCCCTGCCTAAGAAGGGTGGTAGCACAGATACGCAGTATTTT.

This chain connects TRBV24-1 to TRBJ1-5; 8 bases line up with TRBD1. There are 13 residues in the CDR3. Germline V gene data show CDR1 as KGHDR and CDR2 as SFDVKD. J gave up 6 bases and V 7 bases, and 4 bases lay outside the gene matches. The CDR3 DNA follows: TGTGCCACCAGAAAAGACAGGGGTCAGCCCCAGCATTTT. Protein: CATRKDRGQPQHF.

Concerning this clone: Other DNA sequences in this specimen translate into the identical CDR3. The genes are TRBV12-3 or TRBV12-4 and TRBJ2-2; D gene ambiguous. V was shortened by 0 bases and J by 4 bases, with 0 bases between the two germline ends. The CDR3 totals 12 residues. Here the CDR3 DNA reads TGTGCCAGCAGTTTAGCCACCGGGGAGCTGTTTTTT. The encoded protein is CASSLATGELFF.

The rearrangement joins TRBV4-2 to TRBJ2-1; D unclear. Germline CDR1 is LGHNA and CDR2 is YNFKEQ. Trimming left V 1 base short and J 4 bases short, with 2 bases between. There are 12 residues in the CDR3. The CDR3 DNA reads TGTGCCAGCAGCCAAGCTTACAATGAGCAGTTCTTC. Its translation is CASSQAYNEQFF.

The chain employs TRBV7-2 and TRBJ1-2; D ambiguous. Trimming shortened V by 3 bases and J by 4 bases, and 9 bases separated the two germline ends. The CDR3 sequence is 13 residues long. The germline V gene has CDR1 SGHTA and CDR2 FQGNSA. The CDR3 sequence: CASSFVRSYGYTF. CDR3 DNA sequence: TGTGCCAGCAGCTTTGTAAGGTCCTATGGCTACACCTTC.

The gene calls are TRBV11-2 and TRBJ2-3; 9 bases match TRBD2. The CDR3 is made up of 16 amino acids. Trimming cost V 1 base and J 6 bases; bases outside gene matches: 8. The V gene's germline CDR1 is SGHAT and CDR2 FQNNGV. CDR3 loop: CASSLAASGTLDTQYF. The CDR3, as DNA: TGTGCCAGCAGCTTAGCGGCTAGCGGGACTTTGGATACGCAGTATTTT. Drawing the rest from reference TRBV11-2 and TRBJ2-3, the complete variable domain is EAGVAQSPRYKIIEKRQSVAFWCNPISGHATLYWYQQILGQGPKLLIQFQNNGVVDDSQLPKDRFSAERLKGVDSTLKIQPAKLEDSAVYLCASSLAASGTLDTQYFGPGTRLTVL.

This clone was counted a few times. This same CDR3 is encoded by further DNA sequences in the sample. The V call is TRBV19, the J call TRBJ1-1; unclear D gene. V lost 1 base and J 0 bases, leaving 3 bases between the germline ends. The CDR3 has 13 residues. Germline values: CDR1 LNHDA, CDR2 SQIVND (reference sequence). CDR3 residues: CASSIGMNTEAFF. In DNA, the CDR3 is TGTGCCAGTAGTATAGGCATGAACACTGAAGCTTTCTTT.

The chain joins TRBV6-5 to TRBJ1-1; D may be TRBD1 (5 bases). CDR1 is MNHEY, CDR2 SVGAGI, per germline. The CDR3 contains 13 residues. Deletions cut 2 bases from V and 5 bases from J, with 9 bases between. CDR3 loop: CASSYTGGTEAFF. In DNA form, the CDR3 reads TGTGCCAGCAGTTACACGGGGGGAACTGAAGCTTTCTTT.